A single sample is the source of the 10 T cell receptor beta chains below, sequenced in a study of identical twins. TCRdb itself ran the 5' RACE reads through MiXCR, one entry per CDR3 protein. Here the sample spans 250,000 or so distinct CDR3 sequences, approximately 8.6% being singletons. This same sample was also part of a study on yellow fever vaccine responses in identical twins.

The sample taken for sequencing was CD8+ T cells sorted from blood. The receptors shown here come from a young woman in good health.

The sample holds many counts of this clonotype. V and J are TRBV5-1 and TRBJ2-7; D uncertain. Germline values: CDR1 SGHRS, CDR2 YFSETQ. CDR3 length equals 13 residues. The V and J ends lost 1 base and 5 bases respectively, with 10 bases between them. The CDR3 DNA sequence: TGCGCCAGCAGCTTGAACAAGAACCACGAGCAGTACTTC. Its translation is CASSLNKNHEQYF.

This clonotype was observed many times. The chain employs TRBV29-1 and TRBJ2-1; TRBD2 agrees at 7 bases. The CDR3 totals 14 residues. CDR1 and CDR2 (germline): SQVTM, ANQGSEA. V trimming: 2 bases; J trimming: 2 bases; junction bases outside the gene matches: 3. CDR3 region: CSVELRETYNEQFF. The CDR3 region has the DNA TGCAGCGTTGAATTGCGGGAGACCTACAATGAGCAGTTCTTC.

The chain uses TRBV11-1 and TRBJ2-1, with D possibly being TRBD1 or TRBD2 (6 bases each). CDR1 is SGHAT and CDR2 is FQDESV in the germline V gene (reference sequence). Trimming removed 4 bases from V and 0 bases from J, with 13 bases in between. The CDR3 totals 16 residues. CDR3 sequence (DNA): TGTGCCAGCAGCTCAGAGGGGGGTAGCTCCTACAATGAGCAGTTCTTC. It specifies CASSSEGGSSYNEQFF. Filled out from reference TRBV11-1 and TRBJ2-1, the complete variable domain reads EAEVAQSPRYKITEKSQAVAFWCDPISGHATLYWYRQILGQGPELLVQFQDESVVDDSQLPKDRFSAERLKGVDSTLKIQPAELGDSAMYLCASSSEGGSSYNEQFFGPGTRLTVL.

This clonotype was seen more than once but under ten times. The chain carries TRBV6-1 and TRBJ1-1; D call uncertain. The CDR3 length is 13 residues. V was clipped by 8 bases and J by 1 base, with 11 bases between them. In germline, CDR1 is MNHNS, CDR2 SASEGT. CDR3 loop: CASSTWGNTEAFF. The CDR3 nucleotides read TGTGCCAGCTCGACCTGGGGGAACACTGAAGCTTTCTTT.

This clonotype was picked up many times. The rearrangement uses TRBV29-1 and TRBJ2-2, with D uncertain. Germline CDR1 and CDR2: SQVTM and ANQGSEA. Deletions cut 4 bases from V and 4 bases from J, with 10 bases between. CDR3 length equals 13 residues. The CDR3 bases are TGCAGCGTTGGGGCACTTGTCACCGGGGAGCTGTTTTTT. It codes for CSVGALVTGELFF.

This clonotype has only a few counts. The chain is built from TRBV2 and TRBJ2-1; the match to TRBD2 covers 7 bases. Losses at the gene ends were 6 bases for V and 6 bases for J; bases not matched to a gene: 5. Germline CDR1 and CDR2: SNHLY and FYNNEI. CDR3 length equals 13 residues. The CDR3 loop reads CASRGGIFNEQFF. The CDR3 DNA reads TGTGCCAGCAGGGGGGGGATTTTCAATGAGCAGTTCTTC.

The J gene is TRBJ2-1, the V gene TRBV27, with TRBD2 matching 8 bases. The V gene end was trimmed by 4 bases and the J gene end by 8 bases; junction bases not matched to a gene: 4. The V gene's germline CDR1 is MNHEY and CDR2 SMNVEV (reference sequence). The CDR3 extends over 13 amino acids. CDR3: CASSYGLAYEQFF. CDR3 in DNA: TGTGCCAGCAGTTACGGACTAGCCTATGAGCAGTTCTTC.

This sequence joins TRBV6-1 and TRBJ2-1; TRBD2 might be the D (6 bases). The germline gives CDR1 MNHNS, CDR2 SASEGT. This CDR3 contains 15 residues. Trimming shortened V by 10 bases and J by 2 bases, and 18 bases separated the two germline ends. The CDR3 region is CATHGTGEAYNEQFF. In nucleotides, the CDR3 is TGTGCCACCCATGGTACGGGGGAGGCCTACAATGAGCAGTTCTTC.

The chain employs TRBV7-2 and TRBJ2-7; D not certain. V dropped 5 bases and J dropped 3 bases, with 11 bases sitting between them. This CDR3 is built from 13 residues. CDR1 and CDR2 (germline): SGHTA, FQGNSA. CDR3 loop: CASSPDQYYEQYF. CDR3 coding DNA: TGTGCCAGCAGCCCGGACCAATACTACGAGCAGTACTTC.

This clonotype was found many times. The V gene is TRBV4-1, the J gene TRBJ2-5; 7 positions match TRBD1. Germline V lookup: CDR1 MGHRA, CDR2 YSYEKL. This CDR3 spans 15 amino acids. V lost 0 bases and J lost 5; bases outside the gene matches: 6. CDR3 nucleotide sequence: TGCGCCAGCAGCCAAGATCCCGACAGGGCTGAGACCCAGTACTTC. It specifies CASSQDPDRAETQYF.